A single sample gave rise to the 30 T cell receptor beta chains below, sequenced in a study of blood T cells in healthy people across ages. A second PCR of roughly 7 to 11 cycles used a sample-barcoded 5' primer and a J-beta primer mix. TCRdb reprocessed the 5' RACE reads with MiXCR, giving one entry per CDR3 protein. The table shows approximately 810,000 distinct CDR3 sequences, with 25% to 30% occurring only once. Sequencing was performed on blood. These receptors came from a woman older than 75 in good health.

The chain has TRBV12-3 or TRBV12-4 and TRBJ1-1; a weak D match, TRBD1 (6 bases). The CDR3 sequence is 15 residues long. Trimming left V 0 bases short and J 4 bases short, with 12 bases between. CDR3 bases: TGTGCCAGCAGTTTAGCGCGGGGGCTTGGCACTGAAGCTTTCTTT. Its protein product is CASSLARGLGTEAFF.

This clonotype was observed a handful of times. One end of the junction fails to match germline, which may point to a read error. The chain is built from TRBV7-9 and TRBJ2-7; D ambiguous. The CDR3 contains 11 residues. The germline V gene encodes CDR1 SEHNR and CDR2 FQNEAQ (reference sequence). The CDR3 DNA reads TGTGCCTGCAGCAGGAGATACGAGCAGTACTTC. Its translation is CACSRRYEQYF. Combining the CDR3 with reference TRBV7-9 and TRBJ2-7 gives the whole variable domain DTGVSQNPRHKITKRGQNVTFRCDPISEHNRLYWYRQTLGQGPEFLTYFQNEAQLEKSRLLSDRFSAERPKGSFSTLEIQRTEQGDSAMYLCACSRRYEQYFGPGTRLTVT.

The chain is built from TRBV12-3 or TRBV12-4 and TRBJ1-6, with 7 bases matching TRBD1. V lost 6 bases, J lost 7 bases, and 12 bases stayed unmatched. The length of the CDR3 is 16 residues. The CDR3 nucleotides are TGTGCCAGCAGATCCCACCGACAGGGAAGGAATTCACCCCTCCACTTT. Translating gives CASRSHRQGRNSPLHF.

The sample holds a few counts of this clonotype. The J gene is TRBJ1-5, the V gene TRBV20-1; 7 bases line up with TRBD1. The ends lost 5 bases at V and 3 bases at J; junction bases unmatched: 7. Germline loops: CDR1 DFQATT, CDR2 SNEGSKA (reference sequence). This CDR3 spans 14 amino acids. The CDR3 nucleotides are TGCAGTGCTTCCCCGGGACAGAACAATCAGCCCCAGCATTTT. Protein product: CSASPGQNNQPQHF.

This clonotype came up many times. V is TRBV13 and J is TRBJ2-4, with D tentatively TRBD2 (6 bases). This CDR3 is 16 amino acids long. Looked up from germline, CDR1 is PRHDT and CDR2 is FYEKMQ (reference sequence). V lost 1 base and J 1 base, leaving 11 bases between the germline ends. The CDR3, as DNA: TGTGCCAGCAGCTTAGAACGGGGGATGGCCAAAAACATTCAGTACTTC. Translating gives CASSLERGMAKNIQYF.

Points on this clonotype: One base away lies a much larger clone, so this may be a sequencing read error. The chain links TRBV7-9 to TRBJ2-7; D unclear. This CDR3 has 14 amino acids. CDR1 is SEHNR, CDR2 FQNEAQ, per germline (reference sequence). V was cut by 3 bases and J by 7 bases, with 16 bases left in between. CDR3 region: CASSFPVGNNEQYF. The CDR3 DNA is TGTGCCAGCAGCTTTCCAGTCGGTAACAATGAGCAGTACTTC.

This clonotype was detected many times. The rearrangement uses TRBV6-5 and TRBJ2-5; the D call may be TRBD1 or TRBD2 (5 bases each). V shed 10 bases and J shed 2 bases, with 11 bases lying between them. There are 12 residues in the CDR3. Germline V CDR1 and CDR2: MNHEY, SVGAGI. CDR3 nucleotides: TGTGCCACTGAGGGGTATCAAGAGACCCAGTACTTC. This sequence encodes CATEGYQETQYF.

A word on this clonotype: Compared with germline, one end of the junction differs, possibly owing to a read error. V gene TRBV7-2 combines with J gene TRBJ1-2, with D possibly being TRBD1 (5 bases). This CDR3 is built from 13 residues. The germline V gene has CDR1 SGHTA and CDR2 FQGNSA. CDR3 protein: CAGSLDRNYGYTF. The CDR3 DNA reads TGTGCCGGCAGCTTAGACAGAAACTATGGCTACACCTTC.

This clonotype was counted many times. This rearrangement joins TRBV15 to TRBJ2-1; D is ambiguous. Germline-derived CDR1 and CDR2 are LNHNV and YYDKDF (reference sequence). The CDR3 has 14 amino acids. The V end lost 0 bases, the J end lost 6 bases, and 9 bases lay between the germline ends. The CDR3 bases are TGTGCCACCAGCAGAGATACGGCGGCCAATGAGCAGTTCTTC. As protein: CATSRDTAANEQFF.

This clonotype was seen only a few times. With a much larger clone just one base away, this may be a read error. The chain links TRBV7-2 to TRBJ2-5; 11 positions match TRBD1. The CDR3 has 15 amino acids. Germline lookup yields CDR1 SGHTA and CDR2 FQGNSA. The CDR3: CAGSPDRGRRETQYF. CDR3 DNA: TGTGCCGGCAGCCCGGACAGGGGGCGCCGGGAGACCCAGTACTTC.

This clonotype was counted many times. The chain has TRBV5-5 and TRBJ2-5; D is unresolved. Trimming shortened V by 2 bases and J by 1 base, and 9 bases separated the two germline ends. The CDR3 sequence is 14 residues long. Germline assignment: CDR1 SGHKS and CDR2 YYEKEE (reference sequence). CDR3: CASSFGVLQETQYF. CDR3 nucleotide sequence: TGTGCCAGCAGCTTCGGCGTACTCCAAGAGACCCAGTACTTC.

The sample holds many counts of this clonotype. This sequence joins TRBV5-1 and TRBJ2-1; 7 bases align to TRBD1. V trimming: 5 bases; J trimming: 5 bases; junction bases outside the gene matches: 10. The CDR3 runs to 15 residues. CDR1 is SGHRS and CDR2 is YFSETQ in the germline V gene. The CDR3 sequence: CASRPTGTVNNEQFF. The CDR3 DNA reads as TGCGCCAGCAGACCTACCGGGACAGTCAACAATGAGCAGTTCTTC.

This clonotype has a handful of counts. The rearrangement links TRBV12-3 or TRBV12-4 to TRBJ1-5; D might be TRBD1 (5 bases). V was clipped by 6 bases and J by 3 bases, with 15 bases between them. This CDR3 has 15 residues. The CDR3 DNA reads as TGTGCCAGCAGACCGGGACCCTCCTTCAATCAGCCCCAGCATTTT. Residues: CASRPGPSFNQPQHF.

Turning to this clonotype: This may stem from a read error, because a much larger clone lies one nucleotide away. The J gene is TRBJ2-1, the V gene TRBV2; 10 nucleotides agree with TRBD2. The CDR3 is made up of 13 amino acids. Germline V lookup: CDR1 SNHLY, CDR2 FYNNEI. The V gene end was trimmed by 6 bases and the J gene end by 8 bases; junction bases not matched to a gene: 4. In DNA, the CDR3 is TGTGCCAGCAGAGCTAGCGGGGGTCATGAGCAGTTCTTC. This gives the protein CASRASGGHEQFF. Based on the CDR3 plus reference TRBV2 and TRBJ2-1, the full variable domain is EPEVTQTPSHQVTQMGQEVILRCVPISNHLYFYWYRQILGQKVEFLVSFYNNEISEKSEIFDDQFSVERPDGSNFTLKIRSTKLEDSAMYFCASRASGGHEQFFGPGTRLTVL.

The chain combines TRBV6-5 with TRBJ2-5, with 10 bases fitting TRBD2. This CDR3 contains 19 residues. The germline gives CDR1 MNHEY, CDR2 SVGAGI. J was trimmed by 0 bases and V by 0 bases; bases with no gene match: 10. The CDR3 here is CASSYSRVAGGPYQETQYF. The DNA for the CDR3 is TGTGCCAGCAGTTACTCGAGGGTAGCGGGGGGCCCGTACCAAGAGACCCAGTACTTC.

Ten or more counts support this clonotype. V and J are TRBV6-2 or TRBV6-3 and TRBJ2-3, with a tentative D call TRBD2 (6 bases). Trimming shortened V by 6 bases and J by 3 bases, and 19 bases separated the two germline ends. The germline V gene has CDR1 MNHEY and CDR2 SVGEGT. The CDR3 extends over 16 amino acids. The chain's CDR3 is CASSAPGRRLTDTQYF. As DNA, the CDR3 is TGTGCCAGCAGCGCGCCAGGGAGGCGGCTGACAGATACGCAGTATTTT.

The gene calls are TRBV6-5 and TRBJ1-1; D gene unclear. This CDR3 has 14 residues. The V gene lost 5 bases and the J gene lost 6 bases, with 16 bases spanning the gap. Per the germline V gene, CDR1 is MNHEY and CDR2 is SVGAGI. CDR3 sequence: CASSPLTGDPEAFF. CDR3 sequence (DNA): TGTGCCAGCAGTCCCCTCACGGGAGACCCTGAAGCTTTCTTT.

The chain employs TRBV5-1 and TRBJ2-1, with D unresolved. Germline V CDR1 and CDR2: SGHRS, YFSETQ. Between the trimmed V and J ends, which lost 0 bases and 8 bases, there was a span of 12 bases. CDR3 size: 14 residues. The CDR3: CASSLVVEKYEQFF. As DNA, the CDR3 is TGCGCCAGCAGCTTGGTTGTGGAGAAGTATGAGCAGTTCTTC.

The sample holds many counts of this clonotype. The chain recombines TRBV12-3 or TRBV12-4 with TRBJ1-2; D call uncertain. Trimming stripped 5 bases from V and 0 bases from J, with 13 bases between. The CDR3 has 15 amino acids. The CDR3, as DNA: TGTGCCAGCAGTCTAAACGGACTGACTAACTATGGCTACACCTTC. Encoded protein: CASSLNGLTNYGYTF.

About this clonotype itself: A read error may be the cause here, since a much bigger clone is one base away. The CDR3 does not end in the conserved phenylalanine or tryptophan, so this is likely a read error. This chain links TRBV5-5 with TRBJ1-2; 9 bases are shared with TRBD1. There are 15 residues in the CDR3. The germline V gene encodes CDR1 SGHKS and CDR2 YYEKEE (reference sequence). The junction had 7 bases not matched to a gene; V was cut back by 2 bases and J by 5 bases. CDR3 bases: TGTGCCAGCAGCTTTTCGCCTGGACAGGGGTATGGCTACACCCTC. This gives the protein CASSFSPGQGYGYTL.

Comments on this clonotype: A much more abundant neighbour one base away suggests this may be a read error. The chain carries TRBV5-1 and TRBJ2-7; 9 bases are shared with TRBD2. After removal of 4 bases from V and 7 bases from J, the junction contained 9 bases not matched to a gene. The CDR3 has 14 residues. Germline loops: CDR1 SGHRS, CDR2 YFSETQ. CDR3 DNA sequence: TGCGCCAGCAGCACGCGGGGGGGCCATCCTGAGCAGTACTTC. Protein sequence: CASSTRGGHPEQYF.

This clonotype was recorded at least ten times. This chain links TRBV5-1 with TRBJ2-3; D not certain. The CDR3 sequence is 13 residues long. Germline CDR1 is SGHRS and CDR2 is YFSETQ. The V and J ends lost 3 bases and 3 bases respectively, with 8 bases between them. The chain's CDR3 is CASSSIPTDTQYF. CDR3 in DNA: TGCGCCAGCAGCTCGATTCCGACAGATACGCAGTATTTT.

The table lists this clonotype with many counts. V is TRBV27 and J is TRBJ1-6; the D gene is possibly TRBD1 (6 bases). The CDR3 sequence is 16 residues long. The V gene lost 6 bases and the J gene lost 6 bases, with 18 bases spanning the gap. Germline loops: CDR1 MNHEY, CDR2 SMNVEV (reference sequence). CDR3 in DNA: TGTGCCAGCAGCCCTAAAACAGGGATCCGTAATTCACCCCTCCACTTT. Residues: CASSPKTGIRNSPLHF.

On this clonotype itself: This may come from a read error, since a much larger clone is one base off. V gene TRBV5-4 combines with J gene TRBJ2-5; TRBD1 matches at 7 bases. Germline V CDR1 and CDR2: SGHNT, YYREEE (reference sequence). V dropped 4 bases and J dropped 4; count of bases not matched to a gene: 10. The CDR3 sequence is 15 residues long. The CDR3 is CASSPTGKGRETQYF. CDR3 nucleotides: TGTGCCAGCAGCCCGACAGGGAAGGGGCGAGAGACCCAGTACTTC.

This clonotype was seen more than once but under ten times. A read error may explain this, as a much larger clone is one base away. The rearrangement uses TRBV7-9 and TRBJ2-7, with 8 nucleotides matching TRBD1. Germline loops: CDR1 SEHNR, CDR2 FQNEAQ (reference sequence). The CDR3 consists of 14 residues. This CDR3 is CASSIQGASYEKYF. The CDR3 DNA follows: TGTGCCAGCAGCATCCAGGGGGCATCCTACGAGAAGTACTTC.

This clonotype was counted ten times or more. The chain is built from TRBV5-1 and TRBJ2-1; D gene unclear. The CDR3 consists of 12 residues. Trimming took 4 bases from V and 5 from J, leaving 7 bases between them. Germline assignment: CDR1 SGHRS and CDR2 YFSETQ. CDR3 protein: CASSQNNNEQFF. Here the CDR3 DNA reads TGCGCCAGCAGCCAAAACAACAATGAGCAGTTCTTC.

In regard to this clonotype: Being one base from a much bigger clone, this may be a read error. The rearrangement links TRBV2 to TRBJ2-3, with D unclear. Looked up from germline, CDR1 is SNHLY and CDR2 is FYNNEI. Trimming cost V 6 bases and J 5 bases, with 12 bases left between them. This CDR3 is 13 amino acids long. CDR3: CASRNYWRDTQYF. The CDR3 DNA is TGTGCCAGCAGGAACTACTGGCGAGATACGCAGTATTTT.

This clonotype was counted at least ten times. The CDR3 DNA reads TGTGCCAGCAGGATACAGGGTAGTAATTCACCCCTCCACTTT. It is translated as CASRIQGSNSPLHF. This rearrangement joins TRBV27 to TRBJ1-6, with D possibly matching TRBD1 (6 bases). V lost 6 bases, J lost 6 bases, and 12 bases lay in between. The germline V gene has CDR1 MNHEY and CDR2 SMNVEV (reference sequence). The CDR3 has 14 residues.

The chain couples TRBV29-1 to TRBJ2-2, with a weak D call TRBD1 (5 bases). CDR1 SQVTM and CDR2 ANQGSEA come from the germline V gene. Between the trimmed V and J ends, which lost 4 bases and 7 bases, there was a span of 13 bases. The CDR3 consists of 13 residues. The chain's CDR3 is CSVVGRVNGELFF. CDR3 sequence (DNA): TGCAGCGTTGTTGGCAGGGTAAACGGGGAGCTGTTTTTT.

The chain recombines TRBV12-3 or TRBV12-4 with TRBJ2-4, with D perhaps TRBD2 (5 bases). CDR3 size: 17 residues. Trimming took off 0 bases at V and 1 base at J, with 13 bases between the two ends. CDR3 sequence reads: CASSLAGGGLAKNIQYF. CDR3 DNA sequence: TGTGCCAGCAGTTTAGCGGGCGGTGGACTTGCCAAAAACATTCAGTACTTC.